A single sample is the source of the 30 T cell receptor beta chains below, sequenced in a study of blood T cell repertoires in COVID-19. Sequencing was performed with immunoSEQ multiplex PCR; in TCRdb, only in-frame clones are kept and a portion is missing. The top ten clones hold about 0.94% of a sample with 350,000 or so clones, 88% of them seen once. Sequences were obtained from PBMCs or T cells enriched from blood (not recorded which). These receptors were collected from a woman aged 25 to 39 who had been exposed to COVID-19.

This chain joins TRBV5-1 and TRBJ2-1; TRBD2 agrees at 7 bases. The ends lost 3 bases at V and 0 bases at J; junction bases unmatched: 9. The CDR3 sequence is 17 residues long. The V gene's germline CDR1 is SGHRS and CDR2 YFSETQ. CDR3: CASSSGLVPSSYNEQFF. CDR3 coding DNA: TGCGCCAGCAGCTCCGGACTAGTCCCCAGCTCCTACAATGAGCAGTTCTTC.

This clone has a single count. This chain joins TRBV7-9 and TRBJ1-1, with D possibly TRBD1 on 5 matching bases. The V gene's germline CDR1 is SEHNR and CDR2 FQNEAQ (reference sequence). CDR3 size: 13 residues. V lost 1 base and J lost 4, with 7 bases in between. CDR3 DNA sequence: TGTGCCAGCAGCTTAGAACAGGCCACTGAAGCTTTCTTT. This encodes CASSLEQATEAFF.

On this clone: Other DNA sequences in the same sample also yield this CDR3. The CDR3 coding sequence is TGTGCCAGCAGTTTGAGGCAGAACACTGAAGCTTTCTTT. It encodes CASSLRQNTEAFF. The gene calls are TRBV12-3 or TRBV12-4 and TRBJ1-1, with D hard to call. This CDR3 spans 13 amino acids. V was pared by 3 bases and J by 1 base, with 6 bases between.

The rearrangement uses TRBV6-6 and TRBJ2-7, with 7 bases identical to TRBD1. Germline CDR1 reads MNHNY; CDR2 reads SVGAGI (reference sequence). This CDR3 contains 15 residues. J lost 2 bases, V lost 5 bases, and 9 bases had no gene match. CDR3 amino acids: CASSLPRDRPYEQYF. CDR3 coding DNA: TGTGCCAGCAGTCTTCCCCGGGACAGACCCTACGAGCAGTACTTC.

V gene TRBV27 combines with J gene TRBJ1-5; D possibly corresponds to TRBD1 (6 bases). The CDR3 covers 12 residues. Between the trimmed V and J ends, which lost 8 bases and 4 bases, there was a span of 9 bases. Germline CDR1 is MNHEY and CDR2 is SMNVEV (reference sequence). The CDR3 DNA is TGTGCCAGCTCTACAGGGAATCAGCCCCAGCATTTT. It specifies CASSTGNQPQHF.

This CDR3 reads CASSQAGVMSDTQYF. As DNA, the CDR3 is TGTGCCAGCAGCCAAGCGGGAGTCATGTCAGATACGCAGTATTTT. The chain employs TRBV7-2 and TRBJ2-3; 8 positions match TRBD2. The CDR3 runs 15 residues. Germline CDR1 and CDR2: SGHTA and FQGNSA. V trimming: 5 bases; J trimming: 4 bases; junction bases outside the gene matches: 8.

The V and J genes are TRBV5-1 and TRBJ2-7; TRBD1 aligns across 8 bases. The V gene's germline CDR1 is SGHRS and CDR2 YFSETQ. Trimming removed 4 bases from V and 6 bases from J; junction bases left unmatched: 6. The CDR3 contains 13 residues. DNA of the CDR3: TGCGCCAGCAGCCCCTGGACAGGGTTCGAGCAGTACTTC. This codes for CASSPWTGFEQYF.

V is TRBV6-6 and J is TRBJ2-1, with D possibly TRBD2 on 6 matching bases. This CDR3 comprises 16 residues. Germline V gives CDR1 MNHNY, CDR2 SVGAGI (reference sequence). Trimming stripped 4 bases from V and 4 bases from J, with 17 bases between. CDR3 coding DNA: TGTGCCAGCAGTTCCCCTAGCGAAAGAGGGTACAATGAGCAGTTCTTC. Amino acid sequence: CASSSPSERGYNEQFF.

The J gene is TRBJ2-1, the V gene TRBV5-6; D gene unclear. CDR3 length: 15 residues. V dropped 1 base and J dropped 6 bases, with 14 bases sitting between them. Germline CDR1 is SGHDT and CDR2 is YYEEEE. CDR3 sequence: CASSLYQVIINEQFF. DNA of the CDR3: TGTGCCAGCAGCTTGTACCAGGTAATAATCAATGAGCAGTTCTTC.

The CDR3 DNA is TGTGCCAGCATGATAGCGGGGGCCGGCGGGGAGCTGTTTTTT. This gives the protein CASMIAGAGGELFF. V and J are TRBV28 and TRBJ2-2; 9 nucleotides match TRBD2. The CDR3 sequence is 14 residues long. Losses at the gene ends were 7 bases for V and 7 bases for J; bases not matched to a gene: 7. Germline assignment: CDR1 MDHEN and CDR2 SYDVKM.

V and J are TRBV19 and TRBJ2-3; 16 nucleotides line up with TRBD2. The germline V gene encodes CDR1 LNHDA and CDR2 SQIVND (reference sequence). The ends lost 7 bases at V and 1 base at J; junction bases unmatched: 8. The CDR3 sequence is 18 residues long. The DNA of the CDR3 is TGTGCCAGTACCAAAGGGACTAGCGGGAGGGCCCGCACAGATACGCAGTATTTT. Protein product: CASTKGTSGRARTDTQYF. The variable domain in full, with the rest retrieved from reference TRBV19 and TRBJ2-3, is DGGITQSPKYLFRKEGQNVTLSCEQNLNHDAMYWYRQDPGQGLRLIYYSQIVNDFQKGDIAEGYSVSREKKESFPLTVTSAQKNPTAFYLCASTKGTSGRARTDTQYFGPGTRLTVL.

This chain joins TRBV28 and TRBJ2-3, with 13 bases fitting TRBD2. The CDR3 runs to 16 residues. With V trimmed by 3 bases and J by 3 bases, 3 bases remained unmatched. Germline V gene lookup returns CDR1 MDHEN and CDR2 SYDVKM. Here the CDR3 DNA reads TGTGCCAGCAGTTTCCTGACTAGCGGGAGGACAGATACGCAGTATTTT. This codes for CASSFLTSGRTDTQYF.

In this sample, this clone turned up once. The chain combines TRBV6-5 with TRBJ1-1; 9 bases fit TRBD1. The junction had 2 bases not matched to a gene; V was cut back by 0 bases and J by 0 bases. CDR1 is MNHEY and CDR2 is SVGAGI in the germline V gene. This CDR3 comprises 16 residues. CDR3 nucleotides: TGTGCCAGCAGTTACTCGGGACAGGGCATGAACACTGAAGCTTTCTTT. Its protein is CASSYSGQGMNTEAFF.

A few counts support this clone. This sequence joins TRBV18 and TRBJ2-1; D might be TRBD1 (5 bases). The germline V gene encodes CDR1 KGHSH and CDR2 LQKENI. The CDR3 extends over 15 amino acids. Between the trimmed V and J ends, which lost 3 bases and 6 bases, there was a span of 15 bases. The CDR3 DNA reads TGTGCCAGCTCACCTCAAGGGGTTTCGGGCAATGAGCAGTTCTTC. Amino acid sequence: CASSPQGVSGNEQFF.

This chain joins TRBV2 and TRBJ1-1; TRBD1 is a possible D gene (6 bases). V dropped 3 bases and J dropped 1 base, with 9 bases sitting between them. The CDR3 has 14 amino acids. Looked up from germline, CDR1 is SNHLY and CDR2 is FYNNEI. The CDR3 spells CASSDWGQNTEAFF. As DNA, the CDR3 is TGTGCCAGCAGTGATTGGGGGCAGAACACTGAAGCTTTCTTT.

The chain combines TRBV24-1 with TRBJ1-2; no firm D call. Trimming removed 4 bases at V and 8 bases at J, with 16 bases between. The CDR3 loop spans 14 amino acids. Germline V gene sequence: CDR1 KGHDR, CDR2 SFDVKD. CDR3 region: CATSESNRVSGYTF. The CDR3 nucleotides read TGTGCCACCAGTGAATCGAACCGGGTATCGGGCTACACCTTC.

The V gene is TRBV28, the J gene TRBJ1-2, with D possibly TRBD1 on 6 matching bases. The CDR3 has 14 amino acids. V was trimmed by 2 bases and J by 7 bases, leaving 14 bases between them. Germline loops: CDR1 MDHEN, CDR2 SYDVKM. The CDR3 bases are TGTGCCAGCAGTTTACGACCCAGAGGGGGTGGCTACACCTTC. This sequence encodes CASSLRPRGGGYTF.

The chain employs TRBV7-8 and TRBJ2-2; 8 nucleotides line up with TRBD1. Trimming at V came to 1 base and at J to 3 bases, leaving 1 base not matched to a gene. This CDR3 comprises 15 residues. CDR1 SGHVS and CDR2 FQNEAQ come from the germline V gene. In DNA, the CDR3 is TGTGCCAGCAGCTTAGAACAGGGGGACACCGGGGAGCTGTTTTTT. Protein: CASSLEQGDTGELFF.

This clone was observed a few times. The chain has TRBV18 and TRBJ2-7; possible D gene TRBD1, 6 bases. Germline V gene data show CDR1 as KGHSH and CDR2 as LQKENI. V was clipped by 6 bases and J by 6 bases, with 12 bases between them. The length of the CDR3 is 12 residues. The CDR3 reads CASSPDSPEQYF. The CDR3 DNA reads as TGTGCCAGCTCGCCGGACAGTCCCGAGCAGTACTTC.

This clone was picked up one time. This chain connects TRBV5-1 to TRBJ1-1; 9 bases are shared with TRBD1. CDR1 is SGHRS, CDR2 YFSETQ, per germline. CDR3 length: 15 residues. V gave up 3 bases and J gave up 4 bases; unmatched junction bases: 7. In nucleotides, the CDR3 is TGCGCCAGCAGCTGGGGGCCGACAGGGGGCACTGAAGCTTTCTTT. It encodes CASSWGPTGGTEAFF.

The chain uses TRBV24-1 and TRBJ2-3; 9 bases match TRBD2. The CDR3 runs to 15 residues. Germline-derived CDR1 and CDR2 are KGHDR and SFDVKD. Germline trimming cut 9 bases from V and 3 bases from J; bases unmatched to any gene: 9. The CDR3 nucleotides read TGTGCCACCGGGCCGCCCGCGGGAGGGACAGATACGCAGTATTTT. This codes for CATGPPAGGTDTQYF.

V usage is TRBV28 and J usage is TRBJ1-1; 9 bases fit TRBD1. The ends lost 5 bases at V and 6 bases at J; junction bases unmatched: 4. Germline V CDR1 and CDR2: MDHEN, SYDVKM. The CDR3 is 13 amino acids. The CDR3 coding sequence is TGTGCCAGCAGTCCTGGACAGGGGCCTGAAGCTTTCTTT. Residues: CASSPGQGPEAFF. Supplemented by reference TRBV28 and TRBJ1-1, the full variable domain reads DVKVTQSSRYLVKRTGEKVFLECVQDMDHENMFWYRQDPGLGLRLIYFSYDVKMKEKGDIPEGYSVSREKKERFSLILESASTNQTSMYLCASSPGQGPEAFFGQGTRLTVV.

To note about this clone: This sample also contains other DNA sequences that code for the same CDR3. The genes are TRBV19 and TRBJ2-5; the D gene is possibly TRBD2 (5 bases). The CDR3 extends over 14 amino acids. CDR1 is LNHDA and CDR2 is SQIVND in the germline V gene (reference sequence). Trimming shortened V by 1 base and J by 5 bases, and 11 bases separated the two germline ends. CDR3 sequence reads: CASSIGGSGETQYF. The DNA of the CDR3 is TGTGCCAGTAGTATAGGAGGGAGCGGCGAGACCCAGTACTTC.

The chain combines TRBV11-3 with TRBJ2-3, with TRBD2 identical over 12 bases. This CDR3 has 17 amino acids. The trim removed 4 bases at V and 0 bases at J, leaving 5 bases unmatched. The germline CDR1 and CDR2 sequences are SGHNT and YENEEA. The DNA of the CDR3 is TGTGCCAGCAGCTCCCGGACTAGCGGGACGAGCACAGATACGCAGTATTTT. Translation: CASSSRTSGTSTDTQYF.

V is TRBV11-3 and J is TRBJ2-1, with 11 bases that match TRBD2. CDR1 and CDR2 from the germline V gene are SGHNT and YENEEA. The CDR3 length is 17 residues. Germline trimming cut 0 bases from V and 6 bases from J; bases unmatched to any gene: 7. Here the CDR3 reads CASSLENSGRAVNEQFF. For the CDR3, the DNA is TGTGCCAGCAGCTTAGAAAATAGCGGGAGGGCCGTCAATGAGCAGTTCTTC.

The chain joins TRBV10-1 to TRBJ1-6, with a possible D match to TRBD1 (5 bases). CDR3 length: 13 amino acids. V lost 4 bases, J lost 8 bases, and 9 bases lay in between. Germline lookup yields CDR1 WNHNN and CDR2 SYGVQD (reference sequence). DNA for the CDR3: TGCGCCAGCAGTGTCGGGGGGGATTCACCCCTCCACTTT. The encoded protein is CASSVGGDSPLHF.

This rearrangement joins TRBV18 to TRBJ2-1; D unresolved. Germline assignment: CDR1 KGHSH and CDR2 LQKENI. The CDR3 covers 13 residues. V dropped 1 base and J dropped 8 bases, with 9 bases sitting between them. The CDR3 here is CASSPRYDYEQFF. CDR3 DNA: TGTGCCAGCTCACCACGGTATGACTATGAGCAGTTCTTC.

This clone was seen more than once but under ten times. The V and J genes are TRBV28 and TRBJ1-2; the match to TRBD1 covers 9 bases. The ends lost 8 bases at V and 4 bases at J; junction bases unmatched: 5. Germline V gene lookup returns CDR1 MDHEN and CDR2 SYDVKM. The CDR3 has 13 amino acids. CDR3 nucleotides: TGTGCCAGCCAGGGACAGGGAATCTATGGCTACACCTTC. Protein sequence: CASQGQGIYGYTF.

This chain connects TRBV18 to TRBJ1-4, with D unclear. Trimming pared 0 bases from V and 0 bases from J, leaving 8 bases between. Per germline, CDR1 KGHSH and CDR2 LQKENI. The length of the CDR3 is 16 residues. This CDR3 reads CASSPPEGATNEKLFF. Here the CDR3 DNA reads TGTGCCAGCTCACCACCGGAGGGAGCAACTAATGAAAAACTGTTTTTT.

This clone occurred once. The J gene is TRBJ1-6, the V gene TRBV27; D is possibly TRBD1 (5 bases). The germline V and J ends were trimmed by 4 bases and 1 base, with 8 bases remaining between them. Germline values: CDR1 MNHEY, CDR2 SMNVEV (reference sequence). The CDR3 is 15 residues long. This CDR3 reads CASSSRQSYNSPLHF. CDR3 bases: TGTGCCAGCAGTTCCAGACAGTCCTATAATTCACCCCTCCACTTT.